This record concerns one T cell receptor (beta chain) sequence. The sample originates from a study of blood T cell repertoires in COVID-19. Study context: Some COVID-19 samples were acute and others convalescent; all came from the United States, Italy and Spain. The analysed material was cDNA or gDNA that came from T cells, B-cell-depleted T cells, or PBMCs.

Per the authors' pipeline: Amplification from reference gene primers served as the basis for estimated nucleated cell counts. Some clones are missing from TCRdb's copy, which holds only in-frame ones; the method was immunoSEQ multiplex PCR. The V and J calls and clone size are taken from that table; D and trimming were inferred from the DNA. The table has about 250,000 clones, about 89% seen once; the top ten hold approximately 1.5%. V was shortened by 7 bases and J by 8 bases, with 23 bases between the two germline ends. This CDR3 has 15 residues. The germline gives CDR1 MNHEY, CDR2 SVGAGI. This clonotype was sampled from a woman aged 55-70 years who had recovered from COVID-19. The rearrangement links TRBV6-5 to TRBJ1-2; D not certain. Sequences were obtained from peripheral blood. The chain's CDR3 is CASTLPGGAFWGYTF. In nucleotides, the CDR3 is TGTGCCAGCACCCTCCCGGGTGGAGCGTTTTGGGGCTACACCTTC.